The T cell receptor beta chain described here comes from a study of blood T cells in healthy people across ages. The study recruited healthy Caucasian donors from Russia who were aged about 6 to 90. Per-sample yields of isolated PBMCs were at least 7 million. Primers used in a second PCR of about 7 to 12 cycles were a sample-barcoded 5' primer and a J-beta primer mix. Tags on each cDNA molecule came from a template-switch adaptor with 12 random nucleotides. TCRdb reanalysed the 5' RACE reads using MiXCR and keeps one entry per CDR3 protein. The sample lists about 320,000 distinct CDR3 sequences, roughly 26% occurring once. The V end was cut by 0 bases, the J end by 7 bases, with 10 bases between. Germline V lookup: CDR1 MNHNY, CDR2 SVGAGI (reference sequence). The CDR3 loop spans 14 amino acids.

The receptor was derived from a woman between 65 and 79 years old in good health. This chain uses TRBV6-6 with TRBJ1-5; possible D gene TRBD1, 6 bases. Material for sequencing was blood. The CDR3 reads CASSYSGAKQPQHF. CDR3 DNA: TGTGCCAGCAGTTACTCGGGGGCAAAGCAGCCCCAGCATTTT.